This T cell receptor beta chain was recovered during a study of T-cell reconstitution after alpha-beta-depleted transplantation in children. The TCRbeta library was prepared with unique molecular identifiers. In TCRdb, the PCR reads were re-called with MiXCR into one record per CDR3 protein. This table holds about 610,000 distinct CDR3 sequences, 10% found once. This clonotype was seen only a few times. The material was PBMCs from the stem cell graft donor, obtained from the stem cell graft. This receptor was identified in a human donor who donated a stem cell graft to a child with acute myeloid leukemia.

CDR3 nucleotide sequence: TGCGCCAGCAGCTTGGCTAAGGGACTAGCGGAGTCCTACGAGCAGTACTTC. It codes for CASSLAKGLAESYEQYF. The V call is TRBV5-1, the J call TRBJ2-7, with 11 bases fitting TRBD2. CDR3 length: 17 residues. V lost 0 bases, J lost 1 base, and 6 bases stayed unmatched. Germline lookup yields CDR1 SGHRS and CDR2 YFSETQ.